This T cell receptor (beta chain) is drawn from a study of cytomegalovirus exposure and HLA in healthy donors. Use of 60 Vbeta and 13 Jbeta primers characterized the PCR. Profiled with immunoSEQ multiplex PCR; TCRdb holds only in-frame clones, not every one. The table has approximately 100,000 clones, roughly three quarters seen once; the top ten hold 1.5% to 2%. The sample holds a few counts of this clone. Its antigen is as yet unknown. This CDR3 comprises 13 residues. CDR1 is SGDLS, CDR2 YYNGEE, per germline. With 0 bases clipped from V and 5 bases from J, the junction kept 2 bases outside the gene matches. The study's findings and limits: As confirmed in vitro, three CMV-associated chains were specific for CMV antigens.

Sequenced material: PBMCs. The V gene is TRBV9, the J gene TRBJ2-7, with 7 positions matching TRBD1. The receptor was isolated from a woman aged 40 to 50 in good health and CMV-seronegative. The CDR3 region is CASSVGGTDEQYF. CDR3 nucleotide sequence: TGTGCCAGCAGCGTAGGGGGGACAGACGAGCAGTACTTC. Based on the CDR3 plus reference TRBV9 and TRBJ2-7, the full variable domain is DSGVTQTPKHLITATGQRVTLRCSPRSGDLSVYWYQQSLDQGLQFLIQYYNGEERAKGNILERFSAQQFPDLHSELNLSSLELGDSALYFCASSVGGTDEQYFGPGTRLTVT.